These T cell receptor beta chains were read from a single sample in a study of T-cell reconstitution after alpha-beta-depleted transplantation in children. TCRdb reprocessed the PCR reads via MiXCR and lists one record per CDR3 protein. Among hundreds of thousands of distinct CDR3 sequences listed, 7.5% to 9% were seen once. The material sequenced was peripheral blood, taken 360 days after TCRalphabeta/CD19-depleted stem cell transplant. These receptors were collected from a female patient aged 2-9 years who had a stem cell transplant for Fanconi anemia, so the T cells may come from the graft donor. Each CDR3 is given with its conserved first and last residue. The D gene is left open where the match is weak. Clone size is stated in some rows and not others, as once, few, many or a class when expanded.

D gene,clone size,J gene,V gene,CDR3 DNA,CDR3 protein
TRBD2,few,TRBJ2-1,TRBV10-3,TGTGCCATCAGTGAGTCACTAGCGGGATCATACAATGAGCAGTTCTTC,CAISESLAGSYNEQFF
-,few,TRBJ2-7,TRBV6-2/TRBV6-3,TGTGCCAGCACCCCCCTCGAGCAGCCCTACGAGCAGTACTTC,CASTPLEQPYEQYF
TRBD2,-,TRBJ2-7,TRBV19,TGTGCCAGTAGATCTAGCGGGAGGGACGAGCAGTACTTC,CASRSSGRDEQYF
-,few,TRBJ2-7,TRBV5-1,TGCGCCAGCAGCTTTAAACCGCTACACCACCTCCGGGACGGCCTCTACGAGCAGTACTTC,CASSFKPLHHLRDGLYEQYF
-,-,TRBJ2-1,TRBV6-5,TGTGCCAGCAGTTACTGGGAGGGGGGGACATCAGCAAAGCAGTTCTTC,CASSYWEGGTSAKQFF
TRBD1,-,TRBJ2-2,TRBV28,TGTGCCAGCAGTCTCACAGGGGCGAGGGAAGCCGGGGAGCTGTTTTTT,CASSLTGAREAGELFF
-,-,TRBJ2-7,TRBV20-1,TGCAGTGCTCGGTGGCGGAGCCCCTACGAGCAGTACTTC,CSARWRSPYEQYF
-,few,TRBJ1-6,TRBV20-1,TGCAGTGCCTCTCGGGAAGGCTCCTATAATTCACCCCTCCACTTT,CSASREGSYNSPLHF
-,many,TRBJ2-1,TRBV5-1,TGCTCCGAGCGTTCCAATGAGCAGTTCTTC,CSERSNEQFF
TRBD2,many,TRBJ2-1,TRBV29-1,TGCAGCGTTGAAGATCTTAGTAGGACTAGCGGGGGGGTTGGTGAGCAGTTCTTC,CSVEDLSRTSGGVGEQFF
TRBD1,many,TRBJ1-5,TRBV20-1,TGCAGTGCTAGAGAGGGACAGGAAGGGCAGCCCCAGCATTTT,CSAREGQEGQPQHF